The sequence of this T cell receptor beta chain was determined in a study of CD8+CD57+ T cells in acquired aplastic anemia. Investigators profiled TCR beta VDJ and CDR3 from genomic DNA template. TCRdb re-derived calls from the reads in MiXCR, one entry per CDR3 protein. The table lists 450,000 to 550,000 distinct CDR3 sequences, around 32% of them singletons, with roughly 0.89% in the top ten. An expansion of CD8+CD57+ cells by flow cytometry had been shown in patients chosen for sequencing. The V gene's germline CDR1 is KGHDR and CDR2 SFDVKD. The V end lost 1 base, the J end lost 1 base, and 1 base lay between the germline ends. The CDR3 extends over 12 amino acids.

This receptor was identified in a human donor with aplastic anemia. The specimen was sorted CD4+, CD8+, or CD8+CD57+ T cells (not recorded which) from PBMCs. The chain carries TRBV24-1 and TRBJ2-7; no definite D call. The CDR3 region has the DNA TGTGCCACCAGTGATTTTTCCTACGAGCAGTACTTC. This codes for CATSDFSYEQYF.